Described below is a single TCR beta chain sequence and its context. This clonotype was found a few times. No antigen is known for it. No base quality values were provided; no much bigger clone lies one nucleotide off. This sample was included in a study of blood T cells in healthy people across ages (dated by TCRdb to 2013 to 2016). Some background on the complete study: In model experiments, template switching captured roughly one uniquely barcoded TCR beta cDNA molecule for every two T cells. To track age-related changes in TCR beta repertoire diversity, the study relied on deep sequencing normalized with unique cDNA molecular identifiers. Four age groups were formed from the donors: young (average approximately 16 years), middle-aged (around 39), aged (about 68) and long-lived (around 82). Two additional independent replicas of 1 million unique cDNA reads from the same blood draw were analyzed for two donors (one aged 18 to 29 and one aged 80 or older). Findings and caveats that apply to the study as a whole: Because the CMV infection status of the donors was unknown, age-related changes in expanded clonotypes may potentially have been confounded. Compared with the aged group, more naive CD4+ T cells, fewer expanded clones and increased TCR diversity were shown by the long-lived group, suggesting age selection. As age increased, observed TCR beta diversity per million T cells dropped in a roughly linear way, and a significant reduction was already evident by age 40. The percentage of naive T cells measured by flow cytometry correlated strongly with observed TCR beta diversity. Conclusive comparison of naive and antigen-experienced compartments was prevented by the profiling of bulk unsorted PBMCs. Total diversity estimates from one million sequenced T cells were considered lower bounds and underestimates.

After removal of 5 bases from V and 5 bases from J, the junction retains 14 bases not matched to a gene. Taken from cysteine to phenylalanine, the CDR3 has 17 residues. Left in the record is the CDR3 DNA by itself, 51 bases read in frame from the first base. The method was 5' RACE. Sequencing took place on an Illumina HiSeq 2500. A second roughly 6 to 11 cycle PCR used a sample-barcoded 5' primer and a J-beta primer mix. A template-switch 5' adaptor carrying 12 random nucleotides introduced a unique molecular identifier onto each TCR beta cDNA molecule. Each sample yielded at least 2.5 million CDR3-containing paired-end reads. First-strand cDNA synthesis was performed from all RNA using the Mint cDNA synthesis kit, with priming by a TRBC-specific oligonucleotide. Following uracil-DNA glycosylase treatment, a first 18-cycle PCR with universal primers M1SS and BC2_uni_R was performed on all cDNA. On the study's bioinformatics: For normalization, 1 million high-quality reads, each with a distinct molecular identifier, were randomly selected from each sample. Instead of being binned into consensus sequences, reads that shared molecular identifiers were thrown out. MiTCR, run with a Q25 quality threshold and the strictest error-elimination algorithm, handled CDR3 identification, clonotype clustering and error correction. A nonparametric unseen species model using Euler transformation provided a lower-bound estimate of total TCR beta diversity. TCRdb redid the processing of the public reads, applying fastp at Q25 and MiXCR, and retained in-frame beta chains. Rows merge per CDR3 protein into single entries with the most common DNA and genes. What appears here as the V and J calls and clone size reflects TCRdb's work, not the paper's. The sample table shows some 760,000 distinct CDR3 sequences, and 25% are seen once. The ten largest clones take up around 9.2% of the sample.

Donors were 39 systemically healthy Caucasian individuals from Russia aged roughly 6 to 100 years. Each donor gave ten milliliters of peripheral blood, drawn into EDTA-treated Vacutainer tubes. Ficoll-Paque density-gradient centrifugation was used to isolate PBMCs, with at least 7 million per sample. Total RNA was extracted from PBMCs with Trizol reagent, with at least 5.5 micrograms obtained per sample. Naive CD45RAhigh/CD27high T cell percentages were measured by flow cytometry on a PBMC aliquot from every donor. These data also featured in a second study, about T cells of mothers and their children. According to the second study: Donors were nine systemically healthy Caucasian individuals: three mothers and their six children. cDNA synthesis consumed the entire amount of extracted RNA, loaded at approximately 1.5 ug RNA in each 15 ul reaction. Sample barcodes and 2-4 random nucleotides were added via the M1S primer in the second PCR. More than 9 million TCR beta CDR3 reads were obtained from each mother, and some 3.2 million reads were obtained from each child. In both related and unrelated pairs, thymic selection shapes the output of TCR recombination in a similar way, with inherited differences having only a minor effect. Normalized repertoire overlap in related mother-child pairs was always slightly higher than in unrelated mother-child pairs, but the difference was never significant. No persistent microchimeric T cell clones were found, with a detection sensitivity of roughly 99 clones per million clonotypes. To look for features that set related mother-child pairs apart from unrelated individuals, the researchers ran deep NGS to compare the TCR beta repertoires of mothers and children. The mean age was 40 +/- 4 years for the mothers and around 11 +/- 4 years for the children. Libraries were sequenced on Illumina HiSeq 2000 with 100+100 nt paired-end reads after adapter ligation with NEBNext reagents. To avoid cross-contamination, the mother libraries and the child libraries were prepared a month apart and sequenced in separate runs. For each donor, somewhere between roughly 500,000 and 2,300,000 distinct TCR beta clonotypes were identified. Naive TCR beta clonotypes were estimated from low-frequency clonotypes matched to each donor's FACS-determined naive share, without sorting.

The sequence is built from TRBV12-3 or TRBV12-4 and TRBJ2-5; TRBD2 agrees with 10 junctional bases. The specimen sequenced was blood. The sequence derives from a boy younger than 18 in good health. The DNA reads as follows: TGTGCCAGCAGTCCCGAGATGGGGCTAGCGGGAGTTGAGACCCAGTACTTC. Its protein product is CASSPEMGLAGVETQYF.